These T cell receptor beta chains were read from a single sample in a study of T-cell memory formation after mild COVID-19. One entry per CDR3 protein results from TCRdb running MiXCR on the 5' RACE reads. Among about 260,000 distinct CDR3 sequences listed, around 8% were seen once. Source material: PBMCs or a T cell subset sorted from them (not recorded which). The receptors were gathered from a young man who had mild COVID-19 (a few samples of this study predate the infection). Cell type and time point are not known. CDR3s include the opening cysteine and the closing phenylalanine or tryptophan. A D gene is named only where the DNA matches it firmly. Size is stated for part of the rows, as once, few or many counts, or as a class when the clone is expanded.

V	D	size	J	DNA	CDR3
TRBV29-1	.	few	TRBJ2-5	TGCAGCGTCAGGGTTGGCCAAGAGACCCAGTACTTC	CSVRVGQETQYF
TRBV19	.	few	TRBJ1-5	TGTGCCAGTAGTCTCGCGTACGGCAGCCCGGTGCATTTT	CASSLAYGSPVHF
TRBV6-5	TRBD2	.	TRBJ2-3	TGTGCCAGCAGACCCAGACTAGCGGGTATAACAGATACGCAGTATTTT	CASRPRLAGITDTQYF
TRBV24-1	TRBD2	.	TRBJ2-3	TGTGCCACCAGTGATTTGACTAGCGGGAACACAGATACGCAGTATTTT	CATSDLTSGNTDTQYF
TRBV12-3/TRBV12-4	.	.	TRBJ1-2	TGTGCCAGCAGTTTAGAGGCATATGGCTACACCTTC	CASSLEAYGYTF
TRBV20-1	.	few	TRBJ1-5	TGCAGTGCCGGGTATCAGGGGATAGGGCAGCCCCAGCATTTT	CSAGYQGIGQPQHF
TRBV20-1	.	.	TRBJ1-3	TGCAGTGCTGGAGGGGGGCGAGAAGGAAACACCATATATTTT	CSAGGGREGNTIYF
TRBV12-3/TRBV12-4	.	.	TRBJ1-6	TGTGCCAGCAGTTCAAACAGTAATTCACCCCTCCACTTT	CASSSNSNSPLHF
TRBV3-1	.	many	TRBJ1-1	TGTGCCAGCAGCCCCAGCATGAACACTGAAGCTTTCTTT	CASSPSMNTEAFF
TRBV20-1	.	.	TRBJ1-5	TGCAGTGCTAGAGATCAGGCGGCAAAGCCCCAGCATTTT	CSARDQAAKPQHF
TRBV4-3	.	few	TRBJ2-5	TGCGCCAGCAGCCAAGGGCCCGGGTTGAGACAAGAGACCCAGTACTTC	CASSQGPGLRQETQYF
TRBV5-4	.	.	TRBJ2-5	TGTGCCAGCAGCAAGCAAGAGACCCAGTACTTC	CASSKQETQYF
TRBV3-1	.	few	TRBJ2-7	TGTGCCAGCAGCCCGCAGCGTTTTGGGACCTACGAGCAGTACTTC	CASSPQRFGTYEQYF
TRBV7-2	TRBD2	few	TRBJ2-3	TGTGCCAGCAGCTTAAATAGCGGGGGGTGGGGCGCAGATACGCAGTATTTT	CASSLNSGGWGADTQYF
TRBV11-2	.	.	TRBJ2-4	TGTGCCAGCAGCTTTGTCCTTGCCAAAAACATTCAGTACTTC	CASSFVLAKNIQYF
TRBV9	TRBD1	.	TRBJ1-2	TGTGCCAGCAGCGAGACAGGGGCCCCGTATGGCTACACCTTC	CASSETGAPYGYTF
TRBV7-9	.	.	TRBJ1-6	TGTGCCAGCAGCCCCGACACGAATAATTCACCCCTCCACTTT	CASSPDTNNSPLHF
TRBV10-3	TRBD1	.	TRBJ1-4	TGTGCCACCCAGGACAGGGAAAATGAAAAACTGTTTTTT	CATQDRENEKLFF
TRBV9	TRBD1	few	TRBJ1-1	TGTGCCAGCAGCCCAGGACAGGGCTCGAACACTGAAGCTTTCTTT	CASSPGQGSNTEAFF
TRBV2	.	.	TRBJ2-2	TGTGCCAGCAGTTCCGAGGTGGACGGGGAGCTGTTTTTT	CASSSEVDGELFF
TRBV27	.	few	TRBJ1-1	TGTGCCAGCAGTGATTGGCGGGCAGGGAAGGGGTTCTTT	CASSDWRAGKGFF
TRBV18	.	few	TRBJ1-2	TGTGCCAGCTCGAACTTACAGGGAAGGACTGATGGCTACACCTTC	CASSNLQGRTDGYTF
TRBV7-8	TRBD1	few	TRBJ2-5	TGTGCCAGCAGCCCTACGGGACAGGGGAGGGAGACCCAGTACTTC	CASSPTGQGRETQYF
TRBV7-9	.	few	TRBJ1-6	TGTGCCAGCAGCTTGAGTGGCCGTAATTCACCCCTCCACTTT	CASSLSGRNSPLHF
TRBV4-1	.	few	TRBJ1-5	TGCGCCAGCAGCCAAGTAATTAGCGGGGGTTACAATCAGCCCCAGCATTTT	CASSQVISGGYNQPQHF
TRBV7-9	.	.	TRBJ1-1	TGTGCCAGCAGCTCCCAACAGGCGAACACTGAAGCTTTCTTT	CASSSQQANTEAFF
TRBV11-2	.	.	TRBJ2-2	TGTGCCAGCAGCTCCAGACTTCCCGCGAACACCGGGGAGCTGTTTTTT	CASSSRLPANTGELFF
TRBV7-2	TRBD1	few	TRBJ1-1	TGTGCCAGCAGCCACGAACAGGGGGGCGGCACTGAAGCTTTCTTT	CASSHEQGGGTEAFF
TRBV20-1	.	.	TRBJ1-2	TGCAGTGCTACAGGGCTCTATGGCTACACCTTC	CSATGLYGYTF
TRBV15	.	few	TRBJ2-4	TGTGCCACCAGCACTTCCTCACAGAGATGGGTAGCCAAAAACATTCAGTACTTC	CATSTSSQRWVAKNIQYF
TRBV5-1	.	many	TRBJ2-2	TGCGCCAGCAGCTCGACTAGCACCGGGGAGCTGTTTTTT	CASSSTSTGELFF
TRBV5-1	.	many	TRBJ2-3	TGCGCCAGCAGCTTCTTAGCTCCTAGCACAGATACGCAGTATTTT	CASSFLAPSTDTQYF
TRBV4-3	.	many	TRBJ2-1	TGCGCCAGCAGCCAAGATGGCGGAGAGCAGTTCTTC	CASSQDGGEQFF
TRBV28	.	many	TRBJ1-6	TGTGCCAGCAGTTTTCCGGGACTTACTAATTCACCCCTCCACTTT	CASSFPGLTNSPLHF
TRBV5-1	.	.	TRBJ2-1	TGCGTCTCGGAGGGATTAGCGGAACACTACAATGAGCAGTTCTTC	CVSEGLAEHYNEQFF
TRBV4-1	.	many	TRBJ1-4	TGCGCCAGCAGCCAAGATTTGACGGTTGCAACTAATGAAAAACTGTTTTTT	CASSQDLTVATNEKLFF
TRBV4-3	.	.	TRBJ1-2	TGCGCCAGCAGCGGAACCCCTCCGCACCCAGACAGGTTCTCTGGCTACACCTTC	CASSGTPPHPDRFSGYTF
TRBV2	.	.	TRBJ2-4	TGTGCCAGCAGTGTGGCTACAGCCAAAAACATTCAGTACTTC	CASSVATAKNIQYF
TRBV20-1	.	.	TRBJ2-1	TGCAGTGCTGGGCCGGGACCCAGCTACAATGAGCAGTTCTTC	CSAGPGPSYNEQFF
TRBV28	.	.	TRBJ1-2	TGTGCCAGTCAAGACGGGGGTAACTATGGCTACACCTTC	CASQDGGNYGYTF
TRBV5-1	TRBD1	few	TRBJ1-2	TGCGCCAGCAGCTTGTTGACAGGGGACTATGGCTACACCTTC	CASSLLTGDYGYTF
TRBV6-5	.	.	TRBJ2-2	TGTGCCAGCAGTTATGCCGATGGTAGCGCCGGGGAGCTGTTTTTT	CASSYADGSAGELFF
TRBV10-3	.	few	TRBJ2-7	TGTGCCATCAGTGGCATAGCGGAGAACTACGAGCAGTACTTC	CAISGIAENYEQYF
TRBV7-6	.	few	TRBJ2-1	TGTGCCAGCAGCCTAACAAGGCCGAGCTCCTACAATGAGCAGTTCTTC	CASSLTRPSSYNEQFF
TRBV5-1	TRBD1	few	TRBJ1-6	TGCGCCAGCAGCCAGGGACAGAGACTTAATTCACCCCTCCACTTT	CASSQGQRLNSPLHF
TRBV6-2/TRBV6-3	.	.	TRBJ2-7	TGTGCCAGCAGCCCGCTTCGCAACTCCTACGAGCAGTACTTC	CASSPLRNSYEQYF
TRBV19	.	few	TRBJ1-6	TGTGCCAGTAGTCGGCGAGGAGAGACCTATAATTCACCCCTCCACTTT	CASSRRGETYNSPLHF
TRBV5-1	TRBD1	few	TRBJ1-2	TGCGCCAGCAGCCCCCGGACAGGGCGCTTGGTGGACACCTTC	CASSPRTGRLVDTF
TRBV15	.	few	TRBJ1-3	TGTGCCACCAGCCCTAGGTGGGGATCTGGAAACACCATATATTTT	CATSPRWGSGNTIYF
TRBV6-5	.	few	TRBJ1-6	TGTGCCAGCACCCCGGGAGGTAATTCACCCCTCCACTTT	CASTPGGNSPLHF
TRBV7-2	.	few	TRBJ2-7	TGTGCCAGCAGCTCTGTGGGATATTGGGAGCAGTACTTC	CASSSVGYWEQYF
TRBV19	TRBD1	.	TRBJ2-1	TGTGCCAGTAGTGCTCGGACAGGGTACTACAATGAGCAGTTCTTC	CASSARTGYYNEQFF